The rows below give T cell receptor beta chains drawn from one sample of a study of control samples from healthy donors and cancer patients. Clones were sequenced by immunoSEQ multiplex PCR, and TCRdb holds only the in-frame ones, with some missing. Of roughly 450,000 clones listed, over 75% were seen once; the top ten hold more than 6%. The sequencing input was PBMCs. The receptor source for this set is a man between 40 and 49 years old with head and neck cancer. CDR3s include the opening cysteine and the closing phenylalanine or tryptophan. The D gene is left open where the match is weak. Not every row has a clone size; where given, it reads once, few, many or a size class.

J | D | V | size | CDR3 | DNA
TRBJ2-5 | TRBD2 | TRBV27 | - | CASSSWREGQETQYF | TGTGCCAGCAGCTCGTGGCGGGAGGGCCAAGAGACCCAGTACTTC
TRBJ2-2 | TRBD2 | TRBV3-1/TRBV3-2 | - | CASSPSGKRGGAGELFF | TGTGCCAGCAGCCCCTCTGGGAAGCGGGGGGGCGCCGGGGAGCTGTTTTTT
TRBJ1-4 | - | TRBV4-1 | - | CASSQERSANEKLFF | TGCGCCAGCAGCCAAGAGAGGTCCGCTAATGAAAAACTGTTTTTT
TRBJ1-1 | - | TRBV10-1 | - | CASSEVLNTEAFF | TGCGCCAGCAGTGAAGTCCTGAACACTGAAGCTTTCTTT
TRBJ2-5 | - | TRBV6-5 | - | CASRGGQETQYF | TGTGCCAGCAGGGGGGGCCAAGAGACCCAGTACTTC
TRBJ2-1 | TRBD2 | TRBV30 | - | CAWMGVLAGGSYNEQFF | TGTGCCTGGATGGGGGTACTGGCGGGAGGGTCCTACAATGAGCAGTTCTTC
TRBJ1-4 | TRBD1 | TRBV30 | once | CAWSLNYRGRDEKLFF | TGTGCCTGGAGTCTCAACTACAGGGGGCGGGATGAAAAACTGTTTTTT
TRBJ2-7 | - | TRBV29-1 | once | CSVFNYEQYF | TGCAGCGTTTTCAACTACGAGCAGTACTTC
TRBJ2-5 | TRBD2 | TRBV7-9 | - | CASSVSGETQYF | TGTGCCAGTTCGGTTAGCGGGGAGACCCAGTACTTC
TRBJ1-6 | - | TRBV7-2 | - | CASSTGTPGTLHF | TGTGCCAGCAGCACAGGGACTCCGGGGACCCTCCACTTT
TRBJ2-3 | TRBD2 | TRBV7-3 | few | CASSSVAGGGDTQYF | TGTGCCAGCAGCTCCGTAGCGGGAGGAGGAGATACGCAGTATTTT
TRBJ2-7 | - | TRBV7-6 | - | CASSLVRVGEQYF | TGTGCCAGCAGCTTAGTAAGGGTGGGCGAGCAGTACTTC
TRBJ1-1 | TRBD1 | TRBV28 | - | CASSSPSGQPMNTEAFF | TGTGCCAGCAGTTCCCCGTCGGGACAGCCTATGAACACTGAAGCTTTCTTT
TRBJ2-3 | - | TRBV19 | - | CASSFSGSPDTQYF | TGTGCCAGTAGTTTTTCAGGATCACCAGATACGCAGTATTTT
TRBJ2-5 | - | TRBV4-2 | - | CASSIEAGGGQETQYF | TGTGCCAGCAGCATCGAGGCAGGGGGAGGGCAAGAGACCCAGTACTTC
TRBJ2-7 | - | TRBV9 | - | CASGGDPYEQYF | TGTGCCAGCGGTGGGGACCCGTACGAGCAGTACTTC
TRBJ1-1 | TRBD1 | TRBV19 | - | CASQSLNRGTWAFF | TGTGCCAGCCAAAGTCTAAACAGGGGGACGTGGGCTTTCTTT
TRBJ1-5 | - | TRBV20-1 | - | CSASYSNQPQHF | TGCAGTGCTAGTTATAGCAATCAGCCCCAGCATTTT
TRBJ1-1 | - | TRBV5-6 | - | CASSEQGGAEAFF | TGTGCCAGCAGCGAGCAAGGGGGGGCCGAAGCTTTCTTT
TRBJ2-7 | TRBD2 | TRBV30 | - | CAWSFGTSGASYEQYF | TGTGCCTGGAGTTTCGGGACTAGCGGGGCTTCTTACGAGCAGTACTTC
TRBJ2-5 | - | TRBV24-1 | once | CATSDGSLETQYF | TGTGCCACCAGTGACGGTAGCCTAGAGACCCAGTACTTC
TRBJ1-6 | - | TRBV11-2 | few | CASSLSPTGLGSPLHF | TGTGCCAGCAGCTTAAGCCCCACAGGGCTCGGATCACCCCTCCACTTT
TRBJ2-3 | - | TRBV24-1 | - | CATSDPQGLGTDTQYF | TGTGCCACCAGTGACCCACAGGGATTAGGCACAGATACGCAGTATTTT
TRBJ2-1 | - | TRBV25-1 | - | CASSRSRGLSSYNEQFF | TGTGCCAGCAGTAGAAGCCGGGGGCTTAGCTCCTACAATGAGCAGTTCTTC
TRBJ2-7 | TRBD1 | TRBV6-5 | - | CASSRTGTASYEQYF | TGTGCCAGCAGTCGTACCGGGACAGCATCCTACGAGCAGTACTTC
TRBJ2-3 | TRBD2 | TRBV30 | - | CAWRGGGGAADTQYF | TGTGCCTGGAGAGGTGGCGGGGGGGCTGCAGATACGCAGTATTTT
TRBJ1-6 | TRBD1 | TRBV6-6 | - | CASSLTGVSPLHF | TGTGCCAGCAGTCTAACAGGGGTCTCACCCCTCCACTTT
TRBJ1-2 | - | TRBV6-2/TRBV6-3 | - | CASSYSLTGYGYTF | TGTGCCAGCAGTTACTCTCTCACAGGGTATGGCTACACCTTC
TRBJ2-2 | - | TRBV11-3 | - | CASSRDRWDGELFF | TGTGCCAGCAGCCGCGACAGGTGGGACGGGGAGCTGTTTTTT
TRBJ2-7 | TRBD1 | TRBV28 | - | CASSTGGQGINEQYF | TGTGCCAGCAGTACCGGGGGACAGGGGATCAACGAGCAGTACTTC
TRBJ1-5 | - | TRBV5-4 | - | CASSSGVGEDQPQHF | TGTGCCAGCAGCTCAGGAGTGGGGGAGGATCAGCCCCAGCATTTT
TRBJ2-7 | TRBD1 | TRBV30 | - | CAWSWDSDNYEQYF | TGTGCCTGGAGTTGGGACAGCGACAACTACGAGCAGTACTTC
TRBJ2-5 | - | TRBV19 | - | CASSHGQTYQETQYF | TGTGCCAGTAGCCACGGACAAACTTACCAAGAGACCCAGTACTTC
TRBJ2-7 | - | TRBV19 | - | CASKGQDRGSSYEQYF | TGTGCCAGTAAGGGACAGGACCGCGGGAGCTCCTACGAGCAGTACTTC
TRBJ1-1 | TRBD1 | TRBV3-1/TRBV3-2 | once | CASSRDRVGTEAFF | TGTGCCAGCAGCCGAGACAGGGTTGGCACTGAAGCTTTCTTT
TRBJ2-7 | TRBD1 | TRBV19 | - | CATKQGSYEQYF | TGTGCCACTAAACAGGGGTCCTACGAGCAGTACTTC
TRBJ2-3 | TRBD2 | TRBV11-2 | once | CASSLGTGTSLTDTQYF | TGTGCCAGCAGCTTAGGGACCGGGACTAGCCTCACAGATACGCAGTATTTT
TRBJ1-2 | TRBD1 | TRBV28 | - | CASSAPDRVNGYTF | TGTGCCAGCAGCGCCCCCGACAGGGTAAATGGCTACACCTTC
TRBJ1-5 | - | TRBV6-2/TRBV6-3 | - | CASSQLRSNQPQHF | TGTGCCAGCAGTCAATTACGTAGCAATCAGCCCCAGCATTTT
TRBJ1-1 | TRBD1 | TRBV6-5 | - | CASSLRDRGVSEAFF | TGTGCCAGCAGTCTCCGGGACAGGGGAGTCTCTGAAGCTTTCTTT